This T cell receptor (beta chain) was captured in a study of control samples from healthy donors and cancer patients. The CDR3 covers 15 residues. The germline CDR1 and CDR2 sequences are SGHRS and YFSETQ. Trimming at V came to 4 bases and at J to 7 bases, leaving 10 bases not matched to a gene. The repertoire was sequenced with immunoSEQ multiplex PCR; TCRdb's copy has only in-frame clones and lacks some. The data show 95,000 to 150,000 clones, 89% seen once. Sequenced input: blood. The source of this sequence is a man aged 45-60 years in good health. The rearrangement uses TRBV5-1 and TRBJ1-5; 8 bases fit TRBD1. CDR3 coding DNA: TGCGCCAGCAGCCGCCAGGGACAGGCAGGCCAGCCCCAGCATTTT. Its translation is CASSRQGQAGQPQHF.